These 27 T cell receptor beta chains were all obtained from the same sample, sequenced in a study of STAT5B mutations in CD4+ large granular lymphocyte leukemia. Sequencing was performed with immunoSEQ multiplex PCR; in TCRdb, only in-frame clones are kept and a portion is missing. The sample comprises some 30,000 clones, approximately 71% of which are singletons, and approximately 0.45% rests with the top ten. Sequenced sample: CD4+ T cells from blood buffy coats. The origin of the receptors is a human donor in good health.

V is TRBV7-6 and J is TRBJ1-1; 7 bases align to TRBD1. V lost 2 bases and J lost 2; bases outside the gene matches: 5. This CDR3 is 15 amino acids long. The germline gives CDR1 SGHVS, CDR2 FNYEAQ. In DNA, the CDR3 is TGTGCCAGCAGCTTACAGACAGGGCAAAACACTGAAGCTTTCTTT. Amino acid sequence: CASSLQTGQNTEAFF.

This clone was recorded only once. The CDR3 is CASSEWGVGYTF. The DNA of the CDR3 is TGTGCCAGCAGTGAATGGGGAGTCGGCTACACCTTC. The chain uses TRBV6-1 and TRBJ1-2; D not resolved. Trimming pared 2 bases from V and 8 bases from J, leaving 9 bases between. The CDR3 extends over 12 amino acids. CDR1 MNHNS and CDR2 SASEGT come from the germline V gene.

The J gene is TRBJ2-1, the V gene TRBV28; the match to TRBD2 covers 7 bases. The CDR3 runs 15 residues. Germline assignment: CDR1 MDHEN and CDR2 SYDVKM. V dropped 2 bases and J dropped 9; count of bases not matched to a gene: 10. The chain's CDR3 is CASSLIGLGSSEQFF. The DNA of the CDR3 is TGTGCCAGCAGTTTAATCGGACTAGGTAGCAGTGAGCAGTTCTTC. Filled out from reference TRBV28 and TRBJ2-1, the complete variable domain reads DVKVTQSSRYLVKRTGEKVFLECVQDMDHENMFWYRQDPGLGLRLIYFSYDVKMKEKGDIPEGYSVSREKKERFSLILESASTNQTSMYLCASSLIGLGSSEQFFGPGTRLTVL.

The chain carries TRBV14 and TRBJ2-1, with 9 bases lining up with TRBD1. The CDR3 spans 16 residues. The V gene end was trimmed by 2 bases and the J gene end by 2 bases; junction bases not matched to a gene: 4. Per the germline V gene, CDR1 is SGHDN and CDR2 is FVKESK. DNA for the CDR3: TGTGCCAGCAGCCAACTAGGGACAGGGACCTACAATGAGCAGTTCTTC. Translating it yields CASSQLGTGTYNEQFF. The variable domain in full, with the rest retrieved from reference TRBV14 and TRBJ2-1, is EAGVTQFPSHSVIEKGQTVTLRCDPISGHDNLYWYRRVMGKEIKFLLHFVKESKQDESGMPNNRFLAERTGGTYSTLKVQPAELEDSGVYFCASSQLGTGTYNEQFFGPGTRLTVL.

V is TRBV4-2 and J is TRBJ2-1; 8 positions match TRBD2. The J segment lost 2 bases and the V segment lost 0 bases, leaving 3 bases of the junction unmatched. CDR3 length equals 16 residues. From germline, CDR1 is LGHNA and CDR2 YNFKEQ. Here the CDR3 reads CASSQDVRGAYNEQFF. The CDR3 region has the DNA TGTGCCAGCAGCCAAGACGTGCGGGGGGCCTACAATGAGCAGTTCTTC.

This clone has a handful of counts. The chain carries TRBV6-5 and TRBJ1-6; 7 nucleotides align to TRBD1. Per germline, CDR1 MNHEY and CDR2 SVGAGI. CDR3 length: 13 residues. With V trimmed by 6 bases and J by 9 bases, 5 bases remained unmatched. The CDR3 spells CASSGQASSPLHF. The CDR3 DNA reads TGTGCCAGCAGCGGACAGGCCAGTTCACCCCTCCACTTT.

The chain employs TRBV30 and TRBJ2-1; D is possibly TRBD1 (6 bases). Germline V gives CDR1 GTSNPN, CDR2 SVGIG (reference sequence). V was pared by 0 bases and J by 4 bases, with 13 bases between. The CDR3 is 15 residues long. CDR3 bases: TGTGCCTGGAGTGTACTTGGGGGACAATACAATGAGCAGTTCTTC. It is translated as CAWSVLGGQYNEQFF.

The chain employs TRBV10-3 and TRBJ1-6, with a possible D match to TRBD1 (6 bases). Germline V CDR1 and CDR2: ENHRY, SYGVKD. Trimming took 5 bases from V and 6 from J, leaving 11 bases between them. This CDR3 is built from 14 residues. CDR3 sequence reads: CAISPDRGNSPLHF. The CDR3 nucleotides read TGTGCCATCAGTCCGGACAGAGGTAATTCACCCCTCCACTTT.

The CDR3: CASSPQGSGRPGEQFF. The DNA of the CDR3 is TGTGCCAGCTCACCACAAGGCTCAGGCCGGCCCGGTGAGCAGTTCTTC. The chain has TRBV18 and TRBJ2-1; D call uncertain. Germline V CDR1 and CDR2: KGHSH, LQKENI. This CDR3 spans 16 amino acids. With 1 base removed from V and 9 bases from J, the gap between germline ends came to 19 bases.

CDR3 region: CASSFRRRTAETGAYEQYF. In DNA form, the CDR3 reads TGTGCCAGCAGCTTCCGGCGGCGGACAGCCGAAACGGGGGCTTACGAGCAGTACTTC. The rearrangement links TRBV7-3 to TRBJ2-7; D possibly uses TRBD1 or TRBD2 (6 bases each). Germline V gene lookup returns CDR1 SGHTA and CDR2 FQGTGA. The germline V and J ends were trimmed by 3 bases and 4 bases, with 28 bases remaining between them. The CDR3 is made up of 19 amino acids.

There are a few counts of this clone. V is TRBV5-4 and J is TRBJ2-1, with TRBD2 matching 10 bases. CDR3 length equals 15 residues. V was pared by 0 bases and J by 6 bases, with 3 bases of the junction left unmatched. Germline V gives CDR1 SGHNT, CDR2 YYREEE (reference sequence). CDR3 sequence reads: CASSLAAGGPNEQFF. The CDR3 DNA sequence: TGTGCCAGCAGCTTGGCAGCGGGGGGGCCCAATGAGCAGTTCTTC.

J is TRBJ2-3 and V is TRBV7-2; D is possibly TRBD2 (5 bases). From germline, CDR1 is SGHTA and CDR2 FQGNSA. Trimming shortened V by 5 bases and J by 0 bases, and 12 bases separated the two germline ends. CDR3 length: 15 residues. CDR3 loop: CASSPHGLSTDTQYF. CDR3 nucleotides: TGTGCCAGCAGCCCGCACGGACTGAGCACAGATACGCAGTATTTT.

The chain links TRBV5-1 to TRBJ2-1; D might be TRBD1 (6 bases). Germline V gene data show CDR1 as SGHRS and CDR2 as YFSETQ. Trimming left V 3 bases short and J 0 bases short, with 16 bases between. CDR3 length equals 17 residues. CDR3 sequence reads: CASSSAAGANSYNEQFF. CDR3 in DNA: TGCGCCAGCAGCTCGGCTGCAGGGGCCAACTCCTACAATGAGCAGTTCTTC.

The V call is TRBV5-6, the J call TRBJ1-3; a weak D match, TRBD1 (5 bases). The CDR3 spans 16 residues. Germline loops: CDR1 SGHDT, CDR2 YYEEEE. V was clipped by 5 bases and J by 2 bases, with 17 bases between them. As DNA, the CDR3 is TGTGCCAGCAGACTCCGGGACGGCGGTACTGGAAACACCATATATTTT. It translates to CASRLRDGGTGNTIYF. The whole variable domain, filled in from reference TRBV5-6 and TRBJ1-3, reads DAGVTQSPTHLIKTRGQQVTLRCSPKSGHDTVSWYQQALGQGPQFIFQYYEEEERQRGNFPDRFSGHQFPNYSSELNVNALLLGDSALYLCASRLRDGGTGNTIYFGEGSWLTVV.

The V gene is TRBV7-9, the J gene TRBJ1-6, with D possibly being TRBD1 (5 bases). The V gene lost 2 bases and the J gene lost 0 bases, with 5 bases spanning the gap. Germline-derived CDR1 and CDR2 are SEHNR and FQNEAQ (reference sequence). The length of the CDR3 is 15 residues. CDR3 coding DNA: TGTGCCAGCAGCTTACAGGGCTCCTATAATTCACCCCTCCACTTT. Translating gives CASSLQGSYNSPLHF. Drawing the rest from reference TRBV7-9 and TRBJ1-6, the complete variable domain is DTGVSQNPRHKITKRGQNVTFRCDPISEHNRLYWYRQTLGQGPEFLTYFQNEAQLEKSRLLSDRFSAERPKGSFSTLEIQRTEQGDSAMYLCASSLQGSYNSPLHFGNGTRLTVT.

This clone was seen just once. The V and J genes are TRBV6-6 and TRBJ2-7; either TRBD1 or TRBD2 may fit D (5 bases each). CDR3 length: 13 amino acids. Trimming pared 5 bases from V and 4 bases from J, leaving 12 bases between. Germline CDR1 and CDR2: MNHNY and SVGAGI (reference sequence). The CDR3 DNA reads as TGTGCCAGCAGTGGGACGACCCCATACGAGCAGTACTTC. As protein: CASSGTTPYEQYF.

This clone was counted between two and nine times. This chain joins TRBV6-5 and TRBJ1-5, with D perhaps TRBD1 (5 bases). Germline V lookup: CDR1 MNHEY, CDR2 SVGAGI. The CDR3 spans 13 residues. Trimming cost V 7 bases and J 4 bases, with 11 bases left between them. The CDR3 protein is CASTRGGNQPQHF. In nucleotides, the CDR3 is TGTGCCAGCACACGGGGGGGAAATCAGCCCCAGCATTTT.

The chain is built from TRBV5-4 and TRBJ1-6; 7 bases fit TRBD1. V was pared by 3 bases and J by 7 bases, with 7 bases of the junction left unmatched. The CDR3 covers 15 residues. Germline-derived CDR1 and CDR2 are SGHNT and YYREEE (reference sequence). The CDR3 bases are TGTGCCAGCAGCTCAGCGACAGGGCCGAATTCACCCCTCCACTTT. It translates to CASSSATGPNSPLHF. The full variable domain, its missing parts supplied by reference TRBV5-4 and TRBJ1-6, is ETGVTQSPTHLIKTRGQQVTLRCSSQSGHNTVSWYQQALGQGPQFIFQYYREEENGRGNFPPRFSGLQFPNYSSELNVNALELDDSALYLCASSSATGPNSPLHFGNGTRLTVT.

The V and J genes are TRBV7-3 and TRBJ1-2; D remains ambiguous. Germline V gives CDR1 SGHTA, CDR2 FQGTGA. The CDR3 loop spans 10 amino acids. The CDR3 DNA reads as TGTGATAGGGAAAACTATGGCTACACCTTC. Protein: CDRENYGYTF. The complete variable domain, with remaining parts taken from reference TRBV7-3 and TRBJ1-2, reads GAGVSQTPSNKVTEKGKYVELRCDPISGHTALYWYRQSLGQGPEFLIYFQGTGAADDSGLPNDRFFAVRPEGSVSTLKIQRTERGDSAVYLCDRENYGYTFGSGTRLTVV.

This chain joins TRBV7-8 and TRBJ1-3, with a weak D call TRBD1 (5 bases). Trimming removed 1 base from V and 0 bases from J, with 7 bases in between. Germline V gene lookup returns CDR1 SGHVS and CDR2 FQNEAQ. The CDR3 runs to 15 residues. CDR3 coding DNA: TGTGCCAGCAGCTTAGGGGGGGGCTCTGGAAACACCATATATTTT. It specifies CASSLGGGSGNTIYF.

For the CDR3, the DNA is TGTGCCAGCAGCCAATCGGGGACAACTGGAAACACCATATATTTT. This codes for CASSQSGTTGNTIYF. This chain links TRBV16 with TRBJ1-3, with D maybe TRBD1 (6 bases). CDR1 and CDR2 (germline): KGHSY, FQNENV. V was pared by 0 bases and J by 2 bases, with 8 bases between. The CDR3 is made up of 15 amino acids.

The chain joins TRBV4-1 to TRBJ2-3; TRBD2 might be the D (5 bases). CDR1 and CDR2 from the germline V gene are MGHRA and YSYEKL. This CDR3 contains 15 residues. The V end lost 1 base, the J end lost 0 bases, and 8 bases lay between the germline ends. The CDR3 sequence: CASSQAAGSTDTQYF. CDR3 sequence (DNA): TGCGCCAGCAGCCAAGCCGCGGGTAGCACAGATACGCAGTATTTT.

The chain couples TRBV19 to TRBJ2-7; the match to TRBD1 covers 9 bases. J gave up 6 bases and V 6 bases, and 15 bases lay outside the gene matches. Germline V gene data show CDR1 as LNHDA and CDR2 as SQIVND (reference sequence). The CDR3 consists of 16 residues. In DNA form, the CDR3 reads TGTGCCAGTAGCAGTTATCCCGGGACAGGGAACAGCGAGCAGTACTTC. Protein: CASSSYPGTGNSEQYF. Using reference TRBV19 and TRBJ2-7 for the parts outside the CDR3, the full variable domain is DGGITQSPKYLFRKEGQNVTLSCEQNLNHDAMYWYRQDPGQGLRLIYYSQIVNDFQKGDIAEGYSVSREKKESFPLTVTSAQKNPTAFYLCASSSYPGTGNSEQYFGPGTRLTVT.

This clone was recorded a few times. This chain joins TRBV6-1 and TRBJ1-1; no definite D call. The V gene's germline CDR1 is MNHNS and CDR2 SASEGT. Trimming stripped 2 bases from V and 2 bases from J, with 6 bases between. This CDR3 region has 13 residues. CDR3 sequence: CASSERPNTEAFF. For the CDR3, the DNA is TGTGCCAGCAGTGAACGACCTAACACTGAAGCTTTCTTT.

The V and J genes are TRBV5-1 and TRBJ2-7; D perhaps matches TRBD2 (5 bases). The CDR3 totals 14 residues. Germline CDR1 and CDR2: SGHRS and YFSETQ. V was trimmed by 0 bases and J by 3 bases, leaving 10 bases between them. CDR3 DNA: TGCGCCAGCAGCTTGGCTAGCCAAGGCTACGAGCAGTACTTC. Its translation is CASSLASQGYEQYF.

The V and J genes are TRBV19 and TRBJ2-2; 11 positions agree with TRBD1. V was clipped by 4 bases and J by 4 bases; unmatched bases: 2. The CDR3 consists of 15 residues. From germline, CDR1 is LNHDA and CDR2 SQIVND (reference sequence). The CDR3 protein is CASSTGTGGTGELFF. CDR3 nucleotides: TGTGCCAGTAGTACCGGGACAGGGGGCACCGGGGAGCTGTTTTTT.

CDR3 amino acids: CASSTRQGSYNEQFF. CDR3 coding DNA: TGTGCCAGCAGCACCCGCCAGGGGAGCTACAATGAGCAGTTCTTC. V gene TRBV11-3 combines with J gene TRBJ2-1; D may be TRBD1 (6 bases). The CDR3 runs 15 residues. Germline CDR1 reads SGHNT; CDR2 reads YENEEA. V lost 5 bases to trimming and J lost 3 bases, with 14 bases between them. The full variable domain, in which reference TRBV11-3 and TRBJ2-1 provide the parts outside the CDR3, is EAGVVQSPRYKIIEKKQPVAFWCNPISGHNTLYWYLQNLGQGPELLIRYENEEAVDDSQLPKDRFSAERLKGVDSTLKIQPAELGDSAVYLCASSTRQGSYNEQFFGPGTRLTVL.